This TCR beta chain emerged from a study of blood T cell repertoires in COVID-19. CDR3 length: 14 residues. The V and J ends lost 5 bases and 4 bases respectively, with 15 bases between them. Germline loops: CDR1 MGHRA, CDR2 YSYEKL. The assay was immunoSEQ multiplex PCR, and TCRdb's table has in-frame clones only and misses some. Found here are almost 55,000 clones, around 84% of them singletons; the top ten hold 2% to 3%. The V gene is TRBV4-1, the J gene TRBJ2-7; D is perhaps TRBD2 (7 bases). This TCR derives from a man aged 50 to 60 with acute or convalescent COVID-19. Sequenced input: peripheral blood. The CDR3 protein is CASSGGQGGYEQYF. In DNA, the CDR3 is TGCGCCAGCAGCGGGGGGCAGGGAGGGTACGAGCAGTACTTC.